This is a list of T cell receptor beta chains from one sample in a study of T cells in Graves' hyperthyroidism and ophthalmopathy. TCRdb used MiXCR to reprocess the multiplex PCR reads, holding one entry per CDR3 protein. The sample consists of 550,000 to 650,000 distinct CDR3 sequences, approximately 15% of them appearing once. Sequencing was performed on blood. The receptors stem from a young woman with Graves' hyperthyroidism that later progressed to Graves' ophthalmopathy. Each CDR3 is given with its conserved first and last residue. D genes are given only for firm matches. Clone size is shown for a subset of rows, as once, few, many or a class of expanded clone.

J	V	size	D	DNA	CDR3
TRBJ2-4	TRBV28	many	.	TGTGCCAGCAGGACCCCGGGGTTGGCCAAAAACATTCAGTACTTC	CASRTPGLAKNIQYF
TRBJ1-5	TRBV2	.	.	TGTGCCAGCAGTCCGTCCGGACTGTACAATCAGCCCCAGCATTTT	CASSPSGLYNQPQHF
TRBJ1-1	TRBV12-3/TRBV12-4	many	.	TGTGCCAGCAGCCCTCCCCGGGGCGGGACTGAAGCTTTCTTT	CASSPPRGGTEAFF
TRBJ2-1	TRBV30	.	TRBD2	TGTGCCTGGAGTGTAGGAGCGGGAGCCTACAATGAGCAGTTCTTC	CAWSVGAGAYNEQFF
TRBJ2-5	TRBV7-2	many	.	TGTGCCAGCAGCTTAGCTGGCTCAGCTCTAGAGACCCAGTACTTC	CASSLAGSALETQYF
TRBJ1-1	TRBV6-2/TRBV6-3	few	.	TGTGCCAGCAGTTGCTTGACAGGACAGAACACTGAAGCTTTCTTT	CASSCLTGQNTEAFF
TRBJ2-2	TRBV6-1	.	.	TGTGCCAGCAGTGACCGCCCGGGGCCCACCGGGGAGCTGTTTTTT	CASSDRPGPTGELFF
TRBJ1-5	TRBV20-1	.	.	TGCAGTGCTAGAGATATAAGGCCGCAAAGCAGCAATCAGCCCCAGCATTTT	CSARDIRPQSSNQPQHF
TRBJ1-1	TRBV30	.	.	TGTGCCTGGATACCCTACTACAGGGCCACTGAAGCTTTCTTT	CAWIPYYRATEAFF
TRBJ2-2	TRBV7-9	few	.	TGTGCCAGCAGCCCCCTGGCCCGTGTGACCGGACGTGACACCGGGGAGCTGTTTTTT	CASSPLARVTGRDTGELFF
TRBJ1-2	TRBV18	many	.	TGTGCCAGCTCACCATCTCCTAGGACTGGCGGTGGCTACACCTTC	CASSPSPRTGGGYTF
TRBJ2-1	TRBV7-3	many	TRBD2	TGTGCCAGCAGCTTAAGTCCTAGCGGGATCACCTACAATGAGCAGTTCTTC	CASSLSPSGITYNEQFF
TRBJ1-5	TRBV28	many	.	TGTGCCAGCGATGGCAGCAGGGCTGGCAATCAGCCCCAGCATTTT	CASDGSRAGNQPQHF
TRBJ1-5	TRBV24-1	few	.	TGTGCCACCAGTGATTCCCAGGGTAACAATCAGCCCCAGCATTTT	CATSDSQGNNQPQHF
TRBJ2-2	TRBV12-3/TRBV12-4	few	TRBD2	TGTGCCAGCAGTTTTTGGGGCGGGGGTGGGCCCCCCGGGGAGCTGTTTTTT	CASSFWGGGGPPGELFF
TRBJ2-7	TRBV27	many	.	TGTGCCAGCAGTTTATCGACGAGCGTCTCATACGAGCAGTACTTC	CASSLSTSVSYEQYF